Ten or more counts support the clone carrying this TCR beta chain. MiXCR, run by TCRdb on the 5' RACE reads, gives a single entry per CDR3 protein. This sample carries under 250,000 distinct CDR3 sequences, over 9.5% of them seen once, and the ten largest clones take 2.6%. The sample is drawn from a study of CD8 T cells in ankylosing spondylitis. Germline values: CDR1 SGHRS, CDR2 YFSETQ. The CDR3 covers 13 residues. With 3 bases removed from V and 7 bases from J, the gap between germline ends came to 11 bases. This sequence originates from a male donor with ankylosing spondylitis or in good health (not recorded which). This chain uses TRBV5-1 with TRBJ2-1; D is perhaps TRBD2 (5 bases). The sequencing input was blood, either unsorted or a sorted T cell fraction (not recorded which). The CDR3 nucleotides are TGCGCCAGCAGCTCTCGAGGGCAAAATGAGCAGTTCTTC. This translates into CASSSRGQNEQFF.